This TCR beta chain was sequenced during a study of CXCR3 chemokines and chemotherapy response in bladder cancer (dated by TCRdb to 2021 to 2024). The study in broad terms: The study tested whether activity of the CXCR3 chemokine system within human bladder cancer tumors predicted response to chemotherapy.

This clonotype was seen many times. The antigen this receptor binds is unknown. The record has no base qualities; no much larger clone is one base away. After removal of 5 bases from V and 0 bases from J, the junction retains 16 bases not matched to a gene. Via the germline V gene (reference sequence), CDR1 is DFQATT and CDR2 SNEGSKA. The CDR3 sequence holds 18 residues, the cysteine and phenylalanine included. CDR3 DNA only is kept here, 54 bases in frame from base 1. The library was generated by PCR. Instrument used: Illumina HiSeq 2500. The raw public data were reprocessed by TCRdb itself: fastp quality trimming at Q25, MiXCR clonotype calling, in-frame beta chains only. Merged by CDR3 protein, the rows form single entries marked with the most common genes and DNA. Within this sample are some 2,000 distinct CDR3 sequences, with about 15% of them counted one time only. Jointly, the top ten make up under 30% of the sample.

The sequence links TRBV20-1 to TRBJ2-3; the central 8 bases match TRBD2. Sampling was performed from a patient whose treatment included neoadjuvant chemotherapy. This clonotype was obtained from a human donor with bladder cancer that responded to neoadjuvant chemotherapy. The sequence in DNA is TGCAGTGCTCGCGGAGTGGGCGGGGGGACGGGGAGCACAGATACGCAGTATTTT. This is translated as CSARGVGGGTGSTDTQYF.